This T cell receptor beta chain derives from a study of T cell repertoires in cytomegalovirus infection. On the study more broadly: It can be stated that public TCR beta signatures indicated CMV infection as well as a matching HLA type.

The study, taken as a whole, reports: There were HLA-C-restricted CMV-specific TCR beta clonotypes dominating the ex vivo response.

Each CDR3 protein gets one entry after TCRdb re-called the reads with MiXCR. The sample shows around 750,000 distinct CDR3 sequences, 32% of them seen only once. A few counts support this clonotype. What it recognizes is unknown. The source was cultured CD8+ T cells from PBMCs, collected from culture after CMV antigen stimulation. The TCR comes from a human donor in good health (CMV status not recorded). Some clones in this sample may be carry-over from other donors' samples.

The CDR3 sequence: CAISESSKTDTQYF. The CDR3 bases are TGTGCCATCAGTGAGTCGTCTAAGACAGATACGCAGTATTTT. This chain connects TRBV10-3 to TRBJ2-3; unclear D gene. Germline-derived CDR1 and CDR2 are ENHRY and SYGVKD. V lost 0 bases, J lost 3 bases, and 7 bases lay in between. This CDR3 is built from 14 residues.